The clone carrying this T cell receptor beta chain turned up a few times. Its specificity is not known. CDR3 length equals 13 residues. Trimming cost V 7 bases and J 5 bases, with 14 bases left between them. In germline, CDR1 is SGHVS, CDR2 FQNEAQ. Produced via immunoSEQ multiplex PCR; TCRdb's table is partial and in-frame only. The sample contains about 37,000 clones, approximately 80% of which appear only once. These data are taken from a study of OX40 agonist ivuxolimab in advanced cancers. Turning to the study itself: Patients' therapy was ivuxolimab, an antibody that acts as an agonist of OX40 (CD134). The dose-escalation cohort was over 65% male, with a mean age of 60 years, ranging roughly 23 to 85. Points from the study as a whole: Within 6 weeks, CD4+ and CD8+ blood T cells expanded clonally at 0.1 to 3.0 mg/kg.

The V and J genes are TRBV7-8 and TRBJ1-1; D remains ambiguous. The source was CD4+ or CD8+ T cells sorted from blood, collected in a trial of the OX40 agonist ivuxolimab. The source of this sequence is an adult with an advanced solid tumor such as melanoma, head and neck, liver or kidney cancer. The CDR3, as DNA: TGTGCCAGCACCCGAAGGAGGGAGACTGAAGCTTTCTTT. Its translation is CASTRRRETEAFF.